These T cell receptor beta chains were read from a single sample in a study of CD8+CD57+ T cells in acquired aplastic anemia. TCRdb called the reads again in MiXCR, with one record for every CDR3 protein. In the table there are about 200,000 distinct CDR3 sequences, around 32% of which are singletons. The sample was sorted CD4+, CD8+, or CD8+CD57+ T cells (not recorded which) from PBMCs. These TCRs come from a human donor in good health, serving as a control. Each CDR3 is given with its conserved first and last residue.

TRBV6-5	TRBJ2-7	CASNRQGAAEQYF
TRBV6-5	TRBJ1-5	CASSSQGVGNQPQHF
TRBV25-1	TRBJ1-1	CASSPRATPWNTEAFF
TRBV7-9	TRBJ1-2	CASSFGRDGEGCTF
TRBV29-1	TRBJ2-3	CSVVPSTDTQYF
TRBV9	TRBJ2-7	CASSPEGFGSYEQYF
TRBV29-1	TRBJ2-7	CSVEDRGKNEQYF
TRBV6-2/TRBV6-3	TRBJ1-5	CASSYLLGRAGNSNQPQHF
TRBV13	TRBJ2-3	CASSLPIAGGVDTQYF
TRBV13	TRBJ2-7	CASSLSGIKRTALYEQYF
TRBV2	TRBJ1-2	CASSERRTAGLGYTF
TRBV7-9	TRBJ2-7	CASSTEFEQYF
TRBV11-2	TRBJ2-1	CASSLVRSSYNEQFF
TRBV9	TRBJ1-3	CASSVTWSSGNTIYF
TRBV10-1	TRBJ2-3	CASSESGGDWCF
TRBV7-2	TRBJ1-2	CASSSRQSKGYTF
TRBV29-1	TRBJ1-2	CSVEDLGQVGYTF
TRBV19	TRBJ1-2	CASQRGSGNTF
TRBV18	TRBJ1-2	CASSRDRDANYGYTF
TRBV7-2	TRBJ2-7	CASSFWTALHYEQYF